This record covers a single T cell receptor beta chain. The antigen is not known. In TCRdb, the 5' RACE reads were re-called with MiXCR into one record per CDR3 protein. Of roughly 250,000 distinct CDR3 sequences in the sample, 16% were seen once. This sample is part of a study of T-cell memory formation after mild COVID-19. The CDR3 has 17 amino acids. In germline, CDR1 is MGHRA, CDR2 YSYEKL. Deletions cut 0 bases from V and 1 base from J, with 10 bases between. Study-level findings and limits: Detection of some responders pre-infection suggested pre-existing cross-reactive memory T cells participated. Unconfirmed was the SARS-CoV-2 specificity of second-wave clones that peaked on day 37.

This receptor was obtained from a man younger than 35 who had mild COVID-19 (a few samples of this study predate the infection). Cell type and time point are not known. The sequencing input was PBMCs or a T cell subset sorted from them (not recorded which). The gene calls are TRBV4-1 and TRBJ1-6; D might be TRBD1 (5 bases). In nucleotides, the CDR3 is TGCGCCAGCAGCCAAGATTCGGGGGAATCCTATAATTCACCCCTCCACTTT. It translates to CASSQDSGESYNSPLHF.